This T cell receptor beta chain was identified in a study of technical replicates of blood from several donors. V shed 1 base and J shed 1 base, with 11 bases lying between them. CDR3 length equals 15 residues. CDR1 is SGHRS, CDR2 YFSETQ, per germline. TCRdb's copy holds only in-frame clones and misses some; the assay was immunoSEQ multiplex PCR. The data show about 74,000 clones, 89% seen once. This receptor was taken from a human donor in good health. Sequencing was carried out using T cells isolated from PBMCs. The rearrangement joins TRBV5-1 to TRBJ1-2; D perhaps matches TRBD1 (6 bases). Here the CDR3 reads CASSLWGRHNYGYTF. The CDR3 nucleotides read TGCGCCAGCAGCTTGTGGGGGCGACATAACTATGGCTACACCTTC.